These 10 T cell receptor beta chains came from one sample sequenced in a study of blood T cell repertoires in COVID-19. Repertoires were generated with immunoSEQ multiplex PCR, while TCRdb's copy carries only in-frame clones and drops some. The repertoire has roughly 30,000 clones, roughly 89% of them found once; the top ten carry around 48%. The sample comprised peripheral blood. The receptors were gathered from a human donor with acute or convalescent COVID-19. The donor label of this sample is uncertain.

The chain couples TRBV12-5 to TRBJ2-5, with TRBD2 matching 15 bases. With 7 bases clipped from V and 5 bases from J, the junction kept 11 bases outside the gene matches. This CDR3 is 17 amino acids long. Germline CDR1 is LGHNT and CDR2 is FRNRAP. CDR3 amino acids: CASADVGLAGGGETQYF. The CDR3 DNA is TGTGCTAGTGCCGACGTCGGACTAGCGGGAGGGGGGGAGACCCAGTACTTC.

The V call is TRBV7-2, the J call TRBJ2-4, with TRBD1 matching 11 bases. Germline trimming cut 0 bases from V and 8 bases from J; bases unmatched to any gene: 12. This CDR3 is 18 amino acids long. Per germline, CDR1 SGHTA and CDR2 FQGNSA. CDR3: CASSLASFGQGASDIQYF. The DNA for the CDR3 is TGTGCCAGCAGCTTAGCTTCTTTTGGACAGGGGGCGTCCGACATTCAGTACTTC.

The chain uses TRBV7-6 and TRBJ2-5, with 10 nucleotides matching TRBD2. The J segment lost 4 bases and the V segment lost 4 bases, leaving 6 bases of the junction unmatched. There are 15 residues in the CDR3. From germline, CDR1 is SGHVS and CDR2 FNYEAQ. The CDR3 is CASSSNSGGLETQYF. In DNA form, the CDR3 reads TGTGCCAGCAGCTCTAATAGCGGGGGGTTAGAGACCCAGTACTTC.

This sequence joins TRBV12-3 or TRBV12-4 and TRBJ2-1, with TRBD1 as a possible D gene (7 bases). Between the trimmed V and J ends, which lost 6 bases and 9 bases, there was a span of 15 bases. This CDR3 spans 13 amino acids. The CDR3 DNA reads TGTGCCAGCAGATCGGACCAGGGGGGTGAGCAGTTCTTC. Translation gives CASRSDQGGEQFF.

This rearrangement joins TRBV4-1 to TRBJ2-5, with D possibly matching TRBD2 (6 bases). Germline V CDR1 and CDR2: MGHRA, YSYEKL. The CDR3 runs 13 residues. V was cut by 0 bases and J by 4 bases, with 6 bases left in between. In DNA, the CDR3 is TGCGCCAGCAGCCAAGAGCGGGGAGAGACCCAGTACTTC. This encodes CASSQERGETQYF.

V and J are TRBV11-3 and TRBJ2-1, with TRBD2 matching over 11 bases. The CDR3 is 15 residues long. V shed 6 bases, J shed 0 bases, and the junction held 1 base outside the gene matches. Germline V gene lookup returns CDR1 SGHNT and CDR2 YENEEA. This CDR3 reads CASRGLAASYNEQFF. The CDR3, as DNA: TGTGCCAGCAGGGGACTAGCGGCCTCCTACAATGAGCAGTTCTTC.

The chain joins TRBV19 to TRBJ1-5, with a possible D match to TRBD1 (6 bases). Trimming left V 3 bases short and J 5 bases short, with 11 bases between. CDR1 is LNHDA and CDR2 is SQIVND in the germline V gene (reference sequence). The CDR3 spans 14 residues. The DNA for the CDR3 is TGTGCCAGTAGTATGGCCCAGGGGTATCAGCCCCAGCATTTT. Protein product: CASSMAQGYQPQHF.

The chain combines TRBV5-4 with TRBJ1-5; D is ambiguous. The CDR3 contains 14 residues. Germline CDR1 reads SGHNT; CDR2 reads YYREEE (reference sequence). V was pared by 4 bases and J by 2 bases, with 10 bases between. In nucleotides, the CDR3 is TGTGCCAGCAGCCGCGGGGTTGGCAATCAGCCCCAGCATTTT. Protein product: CASSRGVGNQPQHF. Looking up the rest from reference TRBV5-4 and TRBJ1-5 gives the full variable domain: ETGVTQSPTHLIKTRGQQVTLRCSSQSGHNTVSWYQQALGQGPQFIFQYYREEENGRGNFPPRFSGLQFPNYSSELNVNALELDDSALYLCASSRGVGNQPQHFGDGTRLSIL.

The V call is TRBV19, the J call TRBJ2-7, with 13 bases identical to TRBD2. The CDR3 has 15 amino acids. CDR1 is LNHDA, CDR2 SQIVND, per germline (reference sequence). V dropped 5 bases and J dropped 8; count of bases not matched to a gene: 9. The CDR3 region is CASSSRTSGSFKQYF. The CDR3 region has the DNA TGTGCCAGTAGTTCCCGGACTAGCGGGAGTTTTAAGCAGTACTTC.

This clone has only a few counts. The genes are TRBV9 and TRBJ2-2; possible D gene TRBD2, 5 bases. Germline CDR1 SGDLS, CDR2 YYNGEE. This CDR3 spans 16 amino acids. V was cut by 0 bases and J by 4 bases, with 13 bases left in between. The CDR3 DNA reads TGTGCCAGCAGCGTAGGGAGGAATACGGCCACCGGGGAGCTGTTTTTT. Protein product: CASSVGRNTATGELFF.